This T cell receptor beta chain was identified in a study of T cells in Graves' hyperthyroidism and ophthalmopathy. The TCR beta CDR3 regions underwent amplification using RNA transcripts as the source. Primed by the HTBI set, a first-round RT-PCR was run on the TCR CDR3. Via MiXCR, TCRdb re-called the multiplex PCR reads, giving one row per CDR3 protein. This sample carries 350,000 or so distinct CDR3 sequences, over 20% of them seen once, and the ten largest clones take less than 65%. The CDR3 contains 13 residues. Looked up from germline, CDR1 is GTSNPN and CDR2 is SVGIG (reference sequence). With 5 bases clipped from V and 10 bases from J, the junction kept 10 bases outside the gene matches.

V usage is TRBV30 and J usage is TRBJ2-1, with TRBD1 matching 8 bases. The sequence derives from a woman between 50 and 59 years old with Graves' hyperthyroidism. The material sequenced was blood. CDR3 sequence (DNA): TGTGCCTGGGGCACCCTCGGGACAGGAGAGCAGTTCTTC. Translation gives CAWGTLGTGEQFF.